This passage covers 26 T cell receptor beta chains from one sample sequenced in a study of CD8+CD57+ T cells in acquired aplastic anemia (dated by TCRdb to 2016 to 2019). Sequencing relied on an Illumina HiSeq 2000. Profiling of TCR beta VDJ combinations and CDR3 sequences used genomic DNA as the template. TCRdb reworked the public reads: Q25 trimming with fastp, MiXCR clone assembly, productive beta chains retained. Rows matching on CDR3 protein sequence are summarized as one entry with the most common DNA and genes. This sample has about 190,000 distinct CDR3 sequences in its table, and roughly half of those were observed once. Roughly 15% of the sample lies in the top ten. Sequenced material: sorted CD4+, CD8+, or CD8+CD57+ T cells (not recorded which) from PBMCs. The source of these receptors is a human donor in good health, serving as a control.

In nucleotides, the CDR3 is TGTGCCAGCCGGGACCGCCCTTATGGCTACACCTTC. It codes for CASRDRPYGYTF. This chain joins TRBV2 and TRBJ1-2, with D perhaps TRBD1 (5 bases). Germline V lookup: CDR1 SNHLY, CDR2 FYNNEI. The CDR3 loop spans 12 amino acids. The V and J ends lost 8 bases and 5 bases respectively, with 12 bases between them. Using reference TRBV2 and TRBJ1-2 for the parts outside the CDR3, the full variable domain is EPEVTQTPSHQVTQMGQEVILRCVPISNHLYFYWYRQILGQKVEFLVSFYNNEISEKSEIFDDQFSVERPDGSNFTLKIRSTKLEDSAMYFCASRDRPYGYTFGSGTRLTVV.

This clonotype has only one observation. The chain joins TRBV10-3 to TRBJ1-6, with D possibly TRBD1 on 5 matching bases. This CDR3 is 15 amino acids long. Germline V gene data show CDR1 as ENHRY and CDR2 as SYGVKD. Deletions cut 0 bases from V and 7 bases from J, with 10 bases between. CDR3 region: CAISESGGDNSPLHF. CDR3 sequence (DNA): TGTGCCATCAGTGAGTCAGGCGGGGACAATTCACCCCTCCACTTT.

The chain combines TRBV7-2 with TRBJ2-3; 15 nucleotides agree with TRBD2. From germline, CDR1 is SGHTA and CDR2 FQGNSA. The trim removed 2 bases at V and 4 bases at J, leaving 1 base unmatched. The CDR3 sequence is 16 residues long. CDR3 in amino acids: CASSLWTSGGADTQYF. The CDR3 DNA reads as TGTGCCAGCAGCTTATGGACTAGCGGGGGGGCAGATACGCAGTATTTT.

Comment on this clonotype: A read error may produce the germline difference seen at one junction end. The chain uses TRBV2 and TRBJ1-5; 7 nucleotides align to TRBD1. CDR1 is SNHLY, CDR2 FYNNEI, per germline. The CDR3 sequence is 14 residues long. The CDR3, as DNA: TGTGCCAGCAGGGAAGGACAGGCTAATCAGCCCCAGCATTTT. Amino acid sequence: CASREGQANQPQHF.

CDR3 amino acids: CASTRSGGTFF. In nucleotides, the CDR3 is TGTGCCAGCACCCGATCAGGGGGTACGTTCTTC. V is TRBV28 and J is TRBJ2-1; 7 bases align to TRBD1. After removal of 7 bases from V and 15 bases from J, the junction contained 9 bases not matched to a gene. The CDR3 sequence is 11 residues long. CDR1 is MDHEN and CDR2 is SYDVKM in the germline V gene.

This clonotype was picked up many times. CDR3 bases: TGTGCCAGCAGCCCTAGCTGGTGGACAGGGGTCACTGAAGCTTTCTTT. This translates into CASSPSWWTGVTEAFF. The chain has TRBV14 and TRBJ1-1, with 9 bases identical to TRBD1. The trim removed 4 bases at V and 4 bases at J, leaving 10 bases unmatched. Germline CDR1 and CDR2: SGHDN and FVKESK. The CDR3 is 16 residues long.

This clonotype was seen ten or more times. The rearrangement uses TRBV24-1 and TRBJ1-6, with TRBD1 as a possible D gene (6 bases). The CDR3 extends over 13 amino acids. The germline V gene encodes CDR1 KGHDR and CDR2 SFDVKD. The ends were cut back, 11 bases at V and 6 bases at J, with 13 bases in the middle. The CDR3 DNA reads as TGTGCCAGCCAGGGGATTGTTAATTCACCCCTCCACTTT. Translated, it gives CASQGIVNSPLHF.

Comment on this clonotype: This clone may be a read error of a much larger clone one base away. Since no conserved phenylalanine or tryptophan closes the CDR3, a read error is the likely cause. V is TRBV20-1 and J is TRBJ2-1; D may be TRBD2 (7 bases). Trimming stripped 1 base from V and 7 bases from J, with 23 bases between. CDR1 and CDR2 from the germline V gene are DFQATT and SNEGSKA (reference sequence). This CDR3 region has 17 residues. In DNA form, the CDR3 reads TGCAGTGCTAGAGGCCCCCTCGTGGGGGGGCCGCGGAATGAGCAGTTCATC. Protein: CSARGPLVGGPRNEQFI.

In this sample, this clonotype turned up a few times. The J gene is TRBJ2-7, the V gene TRBV29-1; D remains unclear. Germline V gives CDR1 SQVTM, CDR2 ANQGSEA. CDR3 size: 13 residues. Trimming took off 2 bases at V and 3 bases at J, with 11 bases between the two ends. The CDR3 region is CSVEIGFNYEQYF. CDR3 nucleotides: TGCAGCGTTGAAATAGGATTCAACTACGAGCAGTACTTC.

This sequence joins TRBV20-1 and TRBJ2-7; 8 bases are shared with TRBD1. V shed 1 base, J shed 3 bases, and the junction held 11 bases outside the gene matches. Germline assignment: CDR1 DFQATT and CDR2 SNEGSKA (reference sequence). This CDR3 has 16 amino acids. The CDR3 sequence is CSARGAGGGVDYEQYF. The DNA of the CDR3 is TGCAGTGCTAGAGGGGCAGGGGGCGGGGTTGACTACGAGCAGTACTTC.

The CDR3 reads CASSDPSESSEQFF. The CDR3 coding sequence is TGTGCCAGCAGTGACCCCTCTGAGAGTTCTGAGCAGTTCTTC. This chain connects TRBV25-1 to TRBJ2-1; no firm D call. CDR3 length: 14 residues. V lost 3 bases to trimming and J lost 9 bases, with 15 bases between them. CDR1 and CDR2 from the germline V gene are MGHDK and SYGVNS.

In this sample, this clonotype turned up a few times. The chain is built from TRBV15 and TRBJ2-7, with D perhaps TRBD2 (5 bases). CDR1 LNHNV and CDR2 YYDKDF come from the germline V gene (reference sequence). The CDR3 runs to 15 residues. V lost 0 bases and J 5 bases, leaving 14 bases between the germline ends. CDR3 sequence (DNA): TGTGCCACCAGCAGAGATGTCGGGGTCATCCACGAGCAGTACTTC. It is translated as CATSRDVGVIHEQYF.

V is TRBV7-2 and J is TRBJ2-5; TRBD2 matches at 9 bases. The CDR3 spans 13 residues. The J segment lost 5 bases and the V segment lost 5 bases, leaving 3 bases of the junction unmatched. Germline-derived CDR1 and CDR2 are SGHTA and FQGNSA. The DNA of the CDR3 is TGTGCCAGCAGCCTCCTAGCGGGGGAGACCCAGTACTTC. Its translation: CASSLLAGETQYF.

Many counts were recorded for this clonotype. The rearrangement joins TRBV12-3 or TRBV12-4 to TRBJ1-2, with D maybe TRBD1 (5 bases). Trimming took off 4 bases at V and 2 bases at J, with 11 bases between the two ends. The CDR3 consists of 14 residues. The DNA for the CDR3 is TGTGCCAGCAGTTCTATTAACAGGAACTATGGCTACACCTTC. As protein: CASSSINRNYGYTF.

The V call is TRBV12-3 or TRBV12-4, the J call TRBJ1-3; 7 bases are a match to TRBD1. This CDR3 comprises 18 residues. The J segment lost 1 base and the V segment lost 2 bases, leaving 11 bases of the junction unmatched. In nucleotides, the CDR3 is TGTGCCAGCAGTTTAAGGACCGGGACAGAATATTCTGGAAACACCATATATTTT. This encodes CASSLRTGTEYSGNTIYF.

The rearrangement uses TRBV7-9 and TRBJ2-5, with D perhaps assigned TRBD1 or TRBD2 (5 bases each). V was cut by 2 bases and J by 2 bases, with 12 bases left in between. CDR3 size: 15 residues. CDR1 is SEHNR, CDR2 FQNEAQ, per germline (reference sequence). For the CDR3, the DNA is TGTGCCAGCAGCTTAACGTTAGAGGGGCAAGAGACCCAGTACTTC. This gives the protein CASSLTLEGQETQYF.

This clonotype showed up many times. The chain links TRBV13 to TRBJ1-1; D is possibly TRBD1 (6 bases). CDR1 and CDR2 from the germline V gene are PRHDT and FYEKMQ (reference sequence). The CDR3 length is 15 residues. The V end was cut by 2 bases, the J end by 1 base, with 11 bases between. The CDR3 here is CASSLRGSPNTEAFF. The CDR3 DNA sequence: TGTGCCAGCAGCTTAAGGGGGTCCCCGAACACTGAAGCTTTCTTT. The variable domain in full, with the rest retrieved from reference TRBV13 and TRBJ1-1, is AAGVIQSPRHLIKEKRETATLKCYPIPRHDTVYWYQQGPGQDPQFLISFYEKMQSDKGSIPDRFSAQQFSDYHSELNMSSLELGDSALYFCASSLRGSPNTEAFFGQGTRLTVV.

The chain joins TRBV19 to TRBJ2-7, with 7 bases aligning to TRBD1. Germline V CDR1 and CDR2: LNHDA, SQIVND (reference sequence). This CDR3 is 15 amino acids long. Losses at the gene ends were 0 bases for V and 6 bases for J; bases not matched to a gene: 8. The CDR3: CASSIDTGTVVEQYF. The CDR3 nucleotides read TGTGCCAGTAGTATAGATACCGGGACAGTCGTCGAGCAGTACTTC.

Ten or more counts support this clonotype. The rearrangement uses TRBV5-1 and TRBJ2-1; D gene ambiguous. Germline lookup yields CDR1 SGHRS and CDR2 YFSETQ. This CDR3 region has 13 residues. The V end was cut by 3 bases, the J end by 6 bases, with 10 bases between. The CDR3 region is CASSSNVGNEQFF. The CDR3 DNA is TGCGCCAGCAGCTCGAACGTAGGCAATGAGCAGTTCTTC.

The gene calls are TRBV10-3 and TRBJ2-1, with D possibly being TRBD1 (5 bases). V was cut by 10 bases and J by 0 bases, with 16 bases left in between. This CDR3 comprises 15 residues. Germline assignment: CDR1 ENHRY and CDR2 SYGVKD. The CDR3 sequence: CASKLTANSYNEQFF. Written as DNA, the CDR3 is TGTGCCAGCAAATTGACAGCCAACTCCTACAATGAGCAGTTCTTC.

The genes are TRBV19 and TRBJ1-1, with unresolved D. CDR3 length: 14 residues. Trimming removed 4 bases at V and 1 base at J, with 10 bases between. The germline gives CDR1 LNHDA, CDR2 SQIVND (reference sequence). CDR3 coding DNA: TGTGCCAGTAGTAGTCGGGCCCAGAACACTGAAGCTTTCTTT. Its protein product is CASSSRAQNTEAFF.

The CDR3: CSAREGGMSTDTQYF. The CDR3 DNA is TGCAGTGCTAGGGAAGGGGGGATGAGCACAGATACGCAGTATTTT. The rearrangement uses TRBV20-1 and TRBJ2-3; tentatively, D is TRBD1 or TRBD2 (6 bases each). In germline, CDR1 is DFQATT, CDR2 SNEGSKA (reference sequence). There are 15 residues in the CDR3. The ends were cut back, 3 bases at V and 0 bases at J, with 13 bases in the middle.

The table lists this clonotype with many counts. Relative to the germline gene, one junction end is altered; a read error may explain this. The CDR3 region has the DNA TGTGCCAGCAGCCAAGGTCTTCTCTCTGGGGCCAACGTCTTGACTTTC. Amino acids: CASSQGLLSGANVLTF. The genes are TRBV14 and TRBJ2-6, with a possible D match to TRBD1 (5 bases). From germline, CDR1 is SGHDN and CDR2 FVKESK. The CDR3 extends over 16 amino acids.

With respect to this clonotype: This may arise from a read error, as a much more abundant clone is one base away. The gene calls are TRBV20-1 and TRBJ1-5; 7 bases fit TRBD1. The CDR3 is made up of 16 amino acids. Per the germline V gene, CDR1 is DFQATT and CDR2 is SNEGSKA (reference sequence). CDR3 bases: TGCAGTGCTAGAGATATGACCAGGGGGGGCAATCGGCCCCAGCATTTT. Translating it yields CSARDMTRGGNRPQHF.

About this clonotype itself: A much bigger clone sits one base away, suggesting this may be a read error. The CDR3 protein is CASSFKGGPGVNVLTF. CDR3 nucleotide sequence: TGTGCCAGCAGTTTTAAGGGGGGGCCTGGGGTCAACGTCCTGACTTTC. This rearrangement joins TRBV12-3 or TRBV12-4 to TRBJ2-6, with D tentatively TRBD2 (7 bases). The CDR3 is 16 residues long.

The sample holds many counts of this clonotype. The chain couples TRBV19 to TRBJ1-4; D unclear. The V gene's germline CDR1 is LNHDA and CDR2 SQIVND (reference sequence). This CDR3 has 15 amino acids. Trimming left V 4 bases short and J 3 bases short, with 12 bases between. CDR3 sequence reads: CASSTRTAPNEKLFF. CDR3 in DNA: TGTGCCAGTAGTACCCGGACGGCCCCTAATGAAAAACTGTTTTTT.